This T cell receptor (beta chain) was observed in a study of OX40 agonist ivuxolimab in advanced cancers. General study findings and limits: Normalized T-cell clonal expansion was also low in some nonresponders. Among T cells, CD8+ cells averaged more expanded clones than CD4+ cells.

Comments on this clone: Its antigen is unknown.

The V end lost 5 bases, the J end lost 11 bases, and 15 bases lay between the germline ends. The CDR3 totals 12 residues. Germline lookup yields CDR1 SNHLY and CDR2 FYNNEI. Using immunoSEQ multiplex PCR, the repertoire was profiled, and TCRdb retains in-frame clones only, with some absent. Among 40,000 to 60,000 clones listed, approximately 85% were seen once. The specimen was CD4+ or CD8+ T cells sorted from blood, collected in a trial of the OX40 agonist ivuxolimab. The clonotype comes from an adult with an advanced solid tumor such as melanoma, head and neck, liver or kidney cancer. This rearrangement joins TRBV2 to TRBJ1-1; TRBD1 might be the D (5 bases). The CDR3 bases are TGTGCCAGCAGTCCGGACATCTCCTCTGCTTTCTTT. The encoded protein is CASSPDISSAFF. The full variable domain, rest sourced from reference TRBV2 and TRBJ1-1, is EPEVTQTPSHQVTQMGQEVILRCVPISNHLYFYWYRQILGQKVEFLVSFYNNEISEKSEIFDDQFSVERPDGSNFTLKIRSTKLEDSAMYFCASSPDISSAFFGQGTRLTVV.